The entry below gives a single T cell receptor (beta chain) sequence along with its context. Every patient had relapsed following autologous stem cell transplantation, and cohorts differed in brentuximab vedotin exposure. The record originates from a study of PD-1 blockade in classical Hodgkin lymphoma. J gave up 5 bases and V 10 bases, and 5 bases lay outside the gene matches. The germline gives CDR1 LNHNV, CDR2 YYDKDF (reference sequence). The length of the CDR3 is 13 residues. Measured with immunoSEQ multiplex PCR; TCRdb has only the in-frame clones, and not every one. Among some 43,000 clones listed, about 88% were seen once.

The sequence derives from a human donor with classical Hodgkin lymphoma. This sample comprised peripheral blood mononuclear cells (PBMCs), obtained before the second cycle of nivolumab. The chain joins TRBV15 to TRBJ2-7, with TRBD2 matching over 13 bases. Here the CDR3 reads CAIGTSGTHEQYF. The CDR3 DNA is TGTGCCATTGGGACTAGCGGGACCCACGAGCAGTACTTC.